Reported below is one T cell receptor beta chain. The data derive from a study of cytomegalovirus exposure and HLA in healthy donors. Profiling relied on immunoSEQ multiplex PCR, and the TCRdb table lists in-frame clones only, not all of them. In the table there are fewer than 200,000 clones, 75% to 90% of which are singletons. What was sequenced was PBMCs. The receptor was derived from a young woman in good health and CMV-seronegative.

CDR3 sequence reads: CSVQSLAGNTIYF. CDR3 bases: TGCAGCGTTCAGAGCCTCGCGGGCAACACCATATATTTT. This sequence joins TRBV29-1 and TRBJ1-3; no definite D call. Per germline, CDR1 SQVTM and CDR2 ANQGSEA. The CDR3 runs to 13 residues. V dropped 5 bases and J dropped 7 bases, with 15 bases sitting between them.